The entry below gives a single T cell receptor (beta chain) sequence along with its context. What it binds is unknown. This CDR3 spans 16 amino acids. V lost 6 bases to trimming and J lost 4 bases; unmatched junction nucleotides: 6. Per the germline V gene, CDR1 is MNHEY and CDR2 is SVGEGT. This sample is part of a study of vaccination and CD4 T cells after COVID-19. Treatment denoted: approximately 9-day PBMC culture with coronavirus spike peptide pools or control peptides (ViraFEST assay). The Oncomine TCR Beta short-read assay was applied to DNA of cultured CD4+ T cells. TCRdb used MiXCR to reprocess the PCR reads, holding one entry per CDR3 protein. The sample includes more than 6,500 distinct CDR3 sequences, 50% to 70% of them seen just once.

Sample: CD4+ T cells from blood, cultured in vitro. The clonotype comes from a human donor who had recovered from COVID-19. V and J are TRBV6-2 or TRBV6-3 and TRBJ2-2; 12 nucleotides line up with TRBD2. CDR3 coding DNA: TGTGCCAGCAGCCTGGGACTAGCGGGCCTCACCGGGGAGCTGTTTTTT. Translating gives CASSLGLAGLTGELFF.